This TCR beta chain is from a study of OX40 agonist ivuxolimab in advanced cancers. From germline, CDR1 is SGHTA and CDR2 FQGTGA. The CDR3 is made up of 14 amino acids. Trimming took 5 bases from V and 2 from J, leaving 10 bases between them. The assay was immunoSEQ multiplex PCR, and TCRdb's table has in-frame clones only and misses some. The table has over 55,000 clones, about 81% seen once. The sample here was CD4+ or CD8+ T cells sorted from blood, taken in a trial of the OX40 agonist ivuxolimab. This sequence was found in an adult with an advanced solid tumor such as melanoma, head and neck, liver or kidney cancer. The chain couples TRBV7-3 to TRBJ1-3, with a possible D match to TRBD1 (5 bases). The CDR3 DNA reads TGTGCCAGCAGCCCGGGACCTACTGGAAACACCATATATTTT. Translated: CASSPGPTGNTIYF.